These 28 T cell receptor beta chains came from one sample sequenced in a study of cytomegalovirus exposure and HLA in healthy donors. Use of 60 Vbeta and 13 Jbeta primers characterized the PCR. The assay was immunoSEQ multiplex PCR, and TCRdb's table has in-frame clones only and misses some. Of roughly 120,000 clones in the sample, over 75% were seen once. Sample: PBMCs. The origin of the receptors is a human donor in good health.

V usage is TRBV2 and J usage is TRBJ1-1, with a weak D call TRBD1 (6 bases). Germline V gene sequence: CDR1 SNHLY, CDR2 FYNNEI. This CDR3 contains 14 residues. V was trimmed by 3 bases and J by 4 bases, leaving 12 bases between them. In DNA form, the CDR3 reads TGTGCCAGCAGTGATCAGGGGTCTCCCACTGAAGCTTTCTTT. Amino acids: CASSDQGSPTEAFF.

This clone occurred a few times. This sequence joins TRBV5-1 and TRBJ2-5; 10 bases align to TRBD1. The CDR3 loop spans 15 amino acids. Trimming cost V 0 bases and J 9 bases; bases outside gene matches: 8. Per germline, CDR1 SGHRS and CDR2 YFSETQ. In DNA form, the CDR3 reads TGCGCCAGCAGCTTGGATGGGACAGGGGAACGGTCCCAGTACTTC. As protein: CASSLDGTGERSQYF.

The rearrangement joins TRBV19 to TRBJ2-1; possible D gene TRBD2, 5 bases. The CDR3 is 13 residues long. Germline CDR1 LNHDA, CDR2 SQIVND (reference sequence). Deletions cut 1 base from V and 6 bases from J, with 7 bases between. CDR3 DNA: TGTGCCAGTAGTATAGTTGCGGGCAATGAGCAGTTCTTC. Residues: CASSIVAGNEQFF. Filled out from reference TRBV19 and TRBJ2-1, the complete variable domain reads DGGITQSPKYLFRKEGQNVTLSCEQNLNHDAMYWYRQDPGQGLRLIYYSQIVNDFQKGDIAEGYSVSREKKESFPLTVTSAQKNPTAFYLCASSIVAGNEQFFGPGTRLTVL.

The table lists this clone with a count of one. The chain combines TRBV7-2 with TRBJ2-1; 8 bases fit TRBD1. This CDR3 spans 14 amino acids. V was pared by 5 bases and J by 9 bases, with 9 bases of the junction left unmatched. The germline gives CDR1 SGHTA, CDR2 FQGNSA. The CDR3, as DNA: TGTGCCAGCAGCCCCGGGACAGGTGTTGTTGAGCAGTTCTTC. It encodes CASSPGTGVVEQFF.

The V gene is TRBV2, the J gene TRBJ2-1; 7 nucleotides match TRBD1. This CDR3 is built from 15 residues. CDR1 is SNHLY and CDR2 is FYNNEI in the germline V gene. With V trimmed by 2 bases and J by 4 bases, 5 bases remained unmatched. The CDR3 spells CASSETGQLYNEQFF. The DNA of the CDR3 is TGTGCCAGCAGTGAAACGGGACAGCTTTACAATGAGCAGTTCTTC.

The chain links TRBV5-1 to TRBJ2-2; 8 nucleotides agree with TRBD1. In germline, CDR1 is SGHRS, CDR2 YFSETQ. This CDR3 contains 15 residues. V was pared by 4 bases and J by 5 bases, with 7 bases of the junction left unmatched. This CDR3 is CASSPRTGSTGELFF. The CDR3 coding sequence is TGCGCCAGCAGCCCCCGGACAGGGTCAACCGGGGAGCTGTTTTTT. Full variable domain (missing parts from reference TRBV5-1 and TRBJ2-2): KAGVTQTPRYLIKTRGQQVTLSCSPISGHRSVSWYQQTPGQGLQFLFEYFSETQRNKGNFPGRFSGRQFSNSRSEMNVSTLELGDSALYLCASSPRTGSTGELFFGEGSRLTVL.

The chain recombines TRBV19 with TRBJ2-2; the D gene is possibly TRBD2 (7 bases). The CDR3 loop spans 16 amino acids. The V and J ends lost 5 bases and 5 bases respectively, with 18 bases between them. Germline V lookup: CDR1 LNHDA, CDR2 SQIVND (reference sequence). CDR3 in DNA: TGTGCCAGTAGTCGGGGTGCGGGGGCAGGAACCGGGGAGCTGTTTTTT. Encoded protein: CASSRGAGAGTGELFF.

In DNA, the CDR3 is TGTGCCAGCAGGCGCCAACCGGGACTTCTCCTCGAGCAGTACTTC. The encoded protein is CASRRQPGLLLEQYF. The rearrangement uses TRBV28 and TRBJ2-7; tentatively, D is TRBD2 (6 bases). This CDR3 spans 15 amino acids. V lost 6 bases and J 6 bases, leaving 21 bases between the germline ends. The V gene's germline CDR1 is MDHEN and CDR2 SYDVKM.

The chain combines TRBV5-1 with TRBJ1-1, with D hard to call. Germline V gene sequence: CDR1 SGHRS, CDR2 YFSETQ. The CDR3 sequence is 15 residues long. Trimming shortened V by 0 bases and J by 4 bases, and 13 bases separated the two germline ends. The CDR3 DNA reads TGCGCCAGCAGCTTGGATGTATCCCGGGGCACTGAAGCTTTCTTT. Protein product: CASSLDVSRGTEAFF.

This clone was counted only a few times. This chain connects TRBV5-8 to TRBJ1-4, with D possibly matching TRBD1 (6 bases). The germline CDR1 and CDR2 sequences are SGHTS and YDEGEE. Trimming stripped 4 bases from V and 2 bases from J, with 9 bases between. CDR3 length equals 14 residues. The CDR3 protein is CASSGTWTNEKLFF. The CDR3 coding sequence is TGTGCCAGCAGCGGGACATGGACTAATGAAAAACTGTTTTTT.

The chain is built from TRBV6-5 and TRBJ1-1; 9 bases are shared with TRBD1. The germline V gene encodes CDR1 MNHEY and CDR2 SVGAGI. The ends lost 6 bases at V and 4 bases at J; junction bases unmatched: 6. The CDR3 is made up of 14 amino acids. DNA of the CDR3: TGTGCCAGCAGCAAGGGACAGGGCGCCACTGAAGCTTTCTTT. Its translation is CASSKGQGATEAFF.

The rearrangement joins TRBV27 to TRBJ1-3; unclear D gene. Trimming cost V 5 bases and J 0 bases, with 8 bases left between them. Germline V gene data show CDR1 as MNHEY and CDR2 as SMNVEV (reference sequence). This CDR3 has 14 amino acids. The CDR3 sequence: CASSPRVSGNTIYF. The CDR3 DNA reads as TGTGCCAGCAGTCCCCGGGTCTCTGGAAACACCATATATTTT.

The V call is TRBV9, the J call TRBJ2-1, with a tentative D call TRBD2 (7 bases). Trimming stripped 4 bases from V and 9 bases from J, with 20 bases between. Germline-derived CDR1 and CDR2 are SGDLS and YYNGEE. The CDR3 extends over 15 amino acids. The CDR3 loop reads CASSPPRGALSEQFF. The CDR3 nucleotides are TGTGCCAGCAGCCCTCCCCGGGGGGCTTTAAGTGAGCAGTTCTTC.

The rearrangement joins TRBV2 to TRBJ2-3; 7 positions agree with TRBD2. From germline, CDR1 is SNHLY and CDR2 FYNNEI. V lost 5 bases to trimming and J lost 1 base; unmatched junction nucleotides: 9. The CDR3 covers 16 residues. The CDR3 nucleotides read TGTGCCAGCAGTAACGCGGGAGTGGTGGGCACAGATACGCAGTATTTT. Translated, it gives CASSNAGVVGTDTQYF.

The J gene is TRBJ2-7, the V gene TRBV5-1; 8 nucleotides agree with TRBD1. In germline, CDR1 is SGHRS, CDR2 YFSETQ. The V segment lost 4 bases and the J segment 5 bases; nucleotides outside the gene matches: 14. This CDR3 is built from 16 residues. The CDR3 bases are TGCGCCAGCAGCAGTACCCCGGACAGGGCGTACCACGAGCAGTACTTC. Protein: CASSSTPDRAYHEQYF.

J is TRBJ2-5 and V is TRBV4-1; 12 bases agree with TRBD2. From germline, CDR1 is MGHRA and CDR2 YSYEKL. The CDR3 is made up of 16 amino acids. The J segment lost 1 base and the V segment lost 4 bases, leaving 4 bases of the junction unmatched. CDR3 nucleotides: TGCGCCAGCAGCCGCGCACTAGCGGGAGGCCAAGAGACCCAGTACTTC. This codes for CASSRALAGGQETQYF.

The J gene is TRBJ2-2, the V gene TRBV28; no firm D call. The CDR3 totals 14 residues. The ends were cut back, 7 bases at V and 4 bases at J, with 13 bases in the middle. The germline CDR1 and CDR2 sequences are MDHEN and SYDVKM. CDR3 in amino acids: CASTRSRITGELFF. The CDR3 DNA follows: TGTGCCAGCACAAGGTCCAGGATCACCGGGGAGCTGTTTTTT.

The V and J genes are TRBV27 and TRBJ2-1, with 11 bases aligning to TRBD1. CDR1 and CDR2 (germline): MNHEY, SMNVEV (reference sequence). Unmatched junction bases numbered 10, after V lost 6 bases and J lost 9 bases. CDR3 size: 15 residues. CDR3 region: CASSLRDRGSSEQFF. In DNA form, the CDR3 reads TGTGCCAGCAGCCTCCGGGACAGGGGGAGTTCTGAGCAGTTCTTC.

The chain links TRBV7-2 to TRBJ2-7; 11 bases are shared with TRBD2. The V gene's germline CDR1 is SGHTA and CDR2 FQGNSA. Unmatched junction bases numbered 5, after V lost 5 bases and J lost 2 bases. The CDR3 length is 15 residues. CDR3 sequence: CASSQRLAGPYEQYF. The DNA of the CDR3 is TGTGCCAGCAGCCAAAGACTAGCGGGGCCCTACGAGCAGTACTTC.

This sequence joins TRBV9 and TRBJ2-7, with 9 positions matching TRBD2. This CDR3 comprises 16 residues. Germline V lookup: CDR1 SGDLS, CDR2 YYNGEE. The J segment lost 5 bases and the V segment lost 0 bases, leaving 9 bases of the junction unmatched. The CDR3 DNA is TGTGCCAGCAGCGTAGGGGTGGGACTAGCTATCGACGAGCAGTACTTC. This encodes CASSVGVGLAIDEQYF.

The V and J genes are TRBV10-3 and TRBJ2-1; possible D gene TRBD1, 5 bases. V gave up 10 bases and J gave up 5 bases, with 12 bases separating them. The germline gives CDR1 ENHRY, CDR2 SYGVKD. The CDR3 spans 12 residues. This chain's CDR3 is CARGATHNEQFF. The CDR3 DNA is TGTGCCAGGGGCGCCACACACAATGAGCAGTTCTTC.

This clone was seen a handful of times. The rearrangement links TRBV18 to TRBJ2-7; TRBD2 aligns across 10 bases. From germline, CDR1 is KGHSH and CDR2 LQKENI. The CDR3 runs to 16 residues. V shed 3 bases and J 1 base; nucleotides not matched to a gene: 6. CDR3 sequence: CASSPIGTSVSYEQYF. The CDR3 coding sequence is TGTGCCAGCTCACCCATCGGGACTAGCGTATCCTACGAGCAGTACTTC.

This clone was seen a few times. The chain combines TRBV9 with TRBJ2-7, with D tentatively TRBD2 (5 bases). Germline V gene data show CDR1 as SGDLS and CDR2 as YYNGEE. The CDR3 covers 16 residues. V gave up 0 bases and J gave up 5 bases, with 18 bases separating them. CDR3 sequence reads: CASSVGRISTQDEQYF. CDR3 nucleotides: TGTGCCAGCAGCGTAGGGAGGATAAGTACCCAAGACGAGCAGTACTTC.

J is TRBJ2-7 and V is TRBV28; 8 nucleotides line up with TRBD2. Germline loops: CDR1 MDHEN, CDR2 SYDVKM. The V gene end was trimmed by 5 bases and the J gene end by 0 bases; junction bases not matched to a gene: 9. The CDR3 covers 16 residues. CDR3 in DNA: TGTGCCAGCAGTCCTCCGGTCGGGAGGGCCTCCTACGAGCAGTACTTC. Translation: CASSPPVGRASYEQYF.

This chain connects TRBV18 to TRBJ2-1; possibly TRBD2 for D (6 bases). Germline V gene data show CDR1 as KGHSH and CDR2 as LQKENI. The V end lost 4 bases, the J end lost 2 bases, and 15 bases lay between the germline ends. This CDR3 has 16 residues. The CDR3 here is CASSLSTGGAYNEQFF. As DNA, the CDR3 is TGTGCCAGCTCACTTAGTACCGGGGGAGCCTACAATGAGCAGTTCTTC.

The CDR3 spells CSVGDSGGVDTQYF. CDR3 in DNA: TGCAGCGTTGGGGATTCGGGGGGCGTAGATACGCAGTATTTT. This chain joins TRBV29-1 and TRBJ2-3; tentative D call: TRBD2 (7 bases). V was cut by 4 bases and J by 5 bases, with 16 bases left in between. CDR3 length equals 14 residues. In germline, CDR1 is SQVTM, CDR2 ANQGSEA.

CDR3 protein: CASSSTTDSNQPQHF. Here the CDR3 DNA reads TGTGCCAGCAGTTCAACGACAGATAGCAATCAGCCCCAGCATTTT. The chain employs TRBV28 and TRBJ1-5; weak D call: TRBD1 (5 bases). CDR3 size: 15 residues. Germline CDR1 MDHEN, CDR2 SYDVKM. The V and J ends lost 4 bases and 0 bases respectively, with 10 bases between them.

As regards this clone: The junction and the germline gene differ at one end; a read error may be behind it. The chain carries TRBV7-9 and TRBJ2-7, with 9 bases fitting TRBD2. The CDR3 is 17 residues long. CDR1 and CDR2 from the germline V gene are SEHNR and FQNEAQ (reference sequence). The CDR3 DNA is TGTTCCAGCAGCTCGGTCCGCGGGAGGGCCGGGTCCTACGAGCAGTACTTC. Protein product: CSSSSVRGRAGSYEQYF.